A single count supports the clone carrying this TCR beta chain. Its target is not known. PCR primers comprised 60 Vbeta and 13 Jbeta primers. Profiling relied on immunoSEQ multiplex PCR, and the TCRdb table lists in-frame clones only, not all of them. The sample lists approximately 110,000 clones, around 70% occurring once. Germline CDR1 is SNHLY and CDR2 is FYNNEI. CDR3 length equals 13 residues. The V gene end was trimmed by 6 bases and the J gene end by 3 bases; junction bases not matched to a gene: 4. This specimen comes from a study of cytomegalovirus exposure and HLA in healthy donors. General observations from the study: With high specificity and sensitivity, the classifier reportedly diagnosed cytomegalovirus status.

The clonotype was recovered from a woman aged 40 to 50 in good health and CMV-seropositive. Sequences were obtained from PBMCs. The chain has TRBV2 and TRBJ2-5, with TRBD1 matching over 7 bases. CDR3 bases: TGTGCCAGCAGAAGGACAGGAGAAGAGACCCAGTACTTC. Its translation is CASRRTGEETQYF.